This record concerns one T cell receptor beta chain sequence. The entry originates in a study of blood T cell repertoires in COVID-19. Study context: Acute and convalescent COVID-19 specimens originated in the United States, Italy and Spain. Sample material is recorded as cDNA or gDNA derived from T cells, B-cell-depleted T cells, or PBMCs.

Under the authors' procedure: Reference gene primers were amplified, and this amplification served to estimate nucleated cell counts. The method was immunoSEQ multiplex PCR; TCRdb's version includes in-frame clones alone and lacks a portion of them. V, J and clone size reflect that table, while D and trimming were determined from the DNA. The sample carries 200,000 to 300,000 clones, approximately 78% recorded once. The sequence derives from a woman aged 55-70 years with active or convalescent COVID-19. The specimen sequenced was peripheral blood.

DNA of the CDR3: TGCGCCAGCAGCTTCCGCGGGGGGCCTTTTTCGGCCGGGGAGCTGTTTTTT. It yields the protein CASSFRGGPFSAGELFF. This chain links TRBV5-1 with TRBJ2-2, with 8 positions matching TRBD2. V shed 2 bases and J 6 bases; nucleotides not matched to a gene: 12. Per the germline V gene, CDR1 is SGHRS and CDR2 is YFSETQ. The CDR3 length is 17 residues.